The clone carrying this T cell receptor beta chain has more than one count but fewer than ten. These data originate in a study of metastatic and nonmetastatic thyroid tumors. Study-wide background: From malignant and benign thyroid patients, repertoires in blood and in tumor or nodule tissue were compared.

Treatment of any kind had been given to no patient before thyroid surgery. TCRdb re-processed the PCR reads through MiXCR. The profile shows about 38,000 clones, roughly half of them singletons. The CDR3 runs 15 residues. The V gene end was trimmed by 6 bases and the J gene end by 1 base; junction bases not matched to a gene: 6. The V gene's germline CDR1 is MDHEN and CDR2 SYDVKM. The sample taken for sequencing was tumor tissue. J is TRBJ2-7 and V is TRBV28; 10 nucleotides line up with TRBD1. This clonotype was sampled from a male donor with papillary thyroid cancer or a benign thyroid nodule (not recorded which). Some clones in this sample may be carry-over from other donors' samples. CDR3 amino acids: CASRSGTGASYEQYF. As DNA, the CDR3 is TGTGCCAGCAGATCCGGGACAGGGGCTTCCTACGAGCAGTACTTC.